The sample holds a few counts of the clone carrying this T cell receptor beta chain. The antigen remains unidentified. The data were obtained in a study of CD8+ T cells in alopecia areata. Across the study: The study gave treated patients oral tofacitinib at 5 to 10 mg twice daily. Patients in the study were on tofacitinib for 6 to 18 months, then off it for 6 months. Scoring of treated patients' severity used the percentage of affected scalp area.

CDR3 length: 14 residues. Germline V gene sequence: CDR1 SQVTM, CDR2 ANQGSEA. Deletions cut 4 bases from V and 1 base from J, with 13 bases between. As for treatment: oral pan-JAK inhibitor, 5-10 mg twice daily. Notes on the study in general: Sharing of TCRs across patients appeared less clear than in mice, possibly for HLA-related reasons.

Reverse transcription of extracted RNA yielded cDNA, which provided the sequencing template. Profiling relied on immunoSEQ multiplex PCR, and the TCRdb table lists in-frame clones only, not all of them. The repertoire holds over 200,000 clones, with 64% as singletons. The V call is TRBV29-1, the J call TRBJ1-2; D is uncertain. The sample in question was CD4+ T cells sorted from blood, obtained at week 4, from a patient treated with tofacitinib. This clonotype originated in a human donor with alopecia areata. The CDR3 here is CSVVGRMSNYGYTF. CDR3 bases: TGCAGCGTTGTGGGCAGGATGAGTAACTATGGCTACACCTTC.